These 24 T cell receptor beta chains originate from one sample sequenced in a study of Graves' ophthalmopathy and Graves' hyperthyroidism. Amplified TCR beta CDR3 regions were obtained using RNA transcripts as template. After a first-round RT-PCR with HTBI primers, a second-round multiplex PCR was run. One entry per CDR3 protein, called by TCRdb with MiXCR from the multiplex PCR reads. The sample lists some 750,000 distinct CDR3 sequences, 40% occurring once. The sequencing sample was made of peripheral blood. The receptors come from an adult man with Graves' ophthalmopathy.

V gene TRBV6-1 combines with J gene TRBJ2-7; TRBD1 is a possible D gene (5 bases). With 7 bases removed from V and 3 bases from J, the gap between germline ends came to 16 bases. There are 14 residues in the CDR3. Germline-derived CDR1 and CDR2 are MNHNS and SASEGT. Here the CDR3 DNA reads TGTGCCAGCACCAGAAGAGCAGGGTTCTACGAGCAGTACTTC. This encodes CASTRRAGFYEQYF.

This clonotype was picked up a small number of times. The chain couples TRBV10-3 to TRBJ2-2, with D tentatively TRBD1 (6 bases). V was shortened by 7 bases and J by 1 base, with 10 bases between the two germline ends. The CDR3 spans 14 residues. Germline values: CDR1 ENHRY, CDR2 SYGVKD. CDR3 amino acids: CAIISDRNTGELFF. CDR3 coding DNA: TGTGCCATCATATCGGACAGGAACACCGGGGAGCTGTTTTTT.

This clonotype was detected many times. CDR3 nucleotides: TGTGCCAGTAGGGTTGGACCGGGATCCGCGACTGAAGCTTTCTTT. Translation gives CASRVGPGSATEAFF. The chain combines TRBV19 with TRBJ1-1; D is uncertain. Trimming pared 6 bases from V and 5 bases from J, leaving 19 bases between. Looked up from germline, CDR1 is LNHDA and CDR2 is SQIVND (reference sequence). This CDR3 spans 15 amino acids.

Remarks on this clonotype: It is likely a read error, because the conserved phenylalanine at the end of the CDR3 is missing. The rearrangement uses TRBV7-2 and TRBJ2-7; possibly TRBD1 or TRBD2 for D (5 bases each). The germline gives CDR1 SGHTA, CDR2 FQGNSA. Trimming cost V 0 bases and J 10 bases, with 16 bases left between them. The CDR3 is 14 residues long. CDR3 residues: CASSLAQRTIGQYL. In DNA, the CDR3 is TGTGCCAGCAGCTTAGCGCAGCGGACAATAGGACAGTACCTC.

The chain couples TRBV5-4 to TRBJ2-3; TRBD1 is a possible D gene (6 bases). The CDR3 has 14 amino acids. V dropped 4 bases and J dropped 6 bases, with 15 bases sitting between them. The germline CDR1 and CDR2 sequences are SGHNT and YYREEE (reference sequence). The CDR3 coding sequence is TGTGCCAGCAGCACGATGACAGGTCAGGATACGCAGTATTTT. Translating it yields CASSTMTGQDTQYF.

The genes are TRBV7-9 and TRBJ2-5; 8 bases map to TRBD1. With the DNA end fitting TRBJ2-7 better, the J assignment may be wrong. The CDR3 loop spans 15 amino acids. Per germline, CDR1 SEHNR and CDR2 FQNEAQ (reference sequence). The CDR3 is CASSRTTGAVYEQYF. The CDR3 nucleotides are TGTGCCAGCTCTCGTACGACAGGGGCCGTGTACGAGCAGTACTTC.

The V call is TRBV6-5, the J call TRBJ2-7; D may match TRBD1 or TRBD2 (6 bases each). Deletions cut 5 bases from V and 6 bases from J, with 17 bases between. Germline CDR1 is MNHEY and CDR2 is SVGAGI. This CDR3 has 14 residues. The CDR3 protein is CASSPRGGDSEQYF. CDR3 nucleotide sequence: TGTGCCAGCAGTCCCAGGGGCGGGGACTCCGAGCAGTACTTC.

The table lists this clonotype with a few counts. In DNA, the CDR3 is TGCAGTGCCCCAAGAGAGGCTAGCGGGGAAGAGACCCAGTACTTC. Protein sequence: CSAPREASGEETQYF. The chain combines TRBV20-1 with TRBJ2-5, with TRBD2 identical over 9 bases. After removal of 6 bases from V and 3 bases from J, the junction contained 11 bases not matched to a gene. The CDR3 is made up of 15 amino acids. Germline CDR1 reads DFQATT; CDR2 reads SNEGSKA (reference sequence).

Concerning this clonotype itself: Mismatch with germline at one junction end may stem from a read error. The rearrangement links TRBV20-1 to TRBJ1-6, with 10 bases identical to TRBD1. The CDR3 has 14 amino acids. Germline V lookup: CDR1 DFQATT, CDR2 SNEGSKA (reference sequence). CDR3 nucleotides: TGCAGAGCTAGAGGGACAGGGGTAATTTCACCCCTCCACTTT. Translating gives CRARGTGVISPLHF.

This chain connects TRBV6-6 to TRBJ1-6; D unclear. Germline V gives CDR1 MNHNY, CDR2 SVGAGI (reference sequence). V was shortened by 6 bases and J by 8 bases, with 11 bases between the two germline ends. The CDR3 contains 13 residues. CDR3 protein: CASREDEDSPLHF. The CDR3 DNA follows: TGTGCCAGCAGGGAAGATGAGGATTCACCCCTCCACTTT.

This chain connects TRBV25-1 to TRBJ2-2; the match to TRBD2 covers 8 bases. Trimming took 6 bases from V and 7 from J; bases not matched to a gene: 7. The germline gives CDR1 MGHDK, CDR2 SYGVNS. This CDR3 comprises 14 residues. In DNA, the CDR3 is TGTGCCAGCAGCCAGGCAAGCGGGAGCGGGGAGCTGTTTTTT. Translation gives CASSQASGSGELFF.

This clonotype was found many times. The chain combines TRBV9 with TRBJ1-2; 8 bases agree with TRBD1. Trimming removed 1 base from V and 4 bases from J; junction bases left unmatched: 3. The CDR3 length is 14 residues. Per germline, CDR1 SGDLS and CDR2 YYNGEE. Written as DNA, the CDR3 is TGTGCCAGCAGCGTACAGGGGGCAAGCTATGGCTACACCTTC. Translation: CASSVQGASYGYTF.

The rearrangement links TRBV6-5 to TRBJ1-5; D remains unclear. The ends were cut back, 6 bases at V and 0 bases at J, with 12 bases in the middle. Germline CDR1 MNHEY, CDR2 SVGAGI. The CDR3 is 15 residues long. The CDR3 is CASRPGRYSNQPQHF. CDR3 coding DNA: TGTGCCAGCAGGCCCGGACGTTATAGCAATCAGCCCCAGCATTTT.

This clonotype appeared a single time. The chain combines TRBV24-1 with TRBJ2-7, with D possibly being TRBD2 (6 bases). The DNA end is a closer match to TRBJ2-1, so the J assignment may be wrong. Germline CDR1 KGHDR, CDR2 SFDVKD. CDR3 size: 19 residues. The CDR3, as DNA: TGTGCCACCAGTGATGGGGGACTCGGTAGCGGATTCTCCTACAATGAGCAGTTCTTC. Its protein product is CATSDGGLGSGFSYNEQFF.

The sample holds a few counts of this clonotype. The chain's CDR3 is CASREVGSGNTGELFF. The CDR3, as DNA: TGTGCCAGCAGAGAGGTCGGGAGCGGGAACACCGGGGAGCTGTTTTTT. The chain combines TRBV7-9 with TRBJ2-2, with a possible D match to TRBD2 (6 bases). CDR1 is SEHNR and CDR2 is FQNEAQ in the germline V gene (reference sequence). The V end lost 6 bases, the J end lost 1 base, and 15 bases lay between the germline ends. CDR3 length: 16 residues.

CDR3 in amino acids: CSSPLTGVNSPLHF. The CDR3 DNA reads TGCAGCAGCCCACTGACAGGGGTTAATTCACCCCTCCACTTT. The rearrangement uses TRBV29-1 and TRBJ1-6; 8 nucleotides line up with TRBD1. The length of the CDR3 is 14 residues. The ends lost 8 bases at V and 6 bases at J; junction bases unmatched: 9. Germline V gene data show CDR1 as SQVTM and CDR2 as ANQGSEA.

This clonotype was found a few times. V gene TRBV24-1 combines with J gene TRBJ2-7; 11 bases are shared with TRBD1. V lost 4 bases, J lost 6 bases, and 7 bases stayed unmatched. This CDR3 has 15 amino acids. The V gene's germline CDR1 is KGHDR and CDR2 SFDVKD. CDR3 coding DNA: TGTGCCACCAGTGACCTCCGGACAGGGGGCGGCGAGCAGTACTTC. Translated, it gives CATSDLRTGGGEQYF.

The chain links TRBV11-1 to TRBJ1-1, with D possibly matching TRBD1 (5 bases). The CDR3 covers 12 residues. Per germline, CDR1 SGHAT and CDR2 FQDESV (reference sequence). The V and J ends lost 3 bases and 6 bases respectively, with 8 bases between them. The DNA of the CDR3 is TGTGCCAGCAGCTTGGGGGACGCTGAAGCTTTCTTT. Translating it yields CASSLGDAEAFF.

This clonotype was counted ten times or more. The chain combines TRBV7-2 with TRBJ2-7, with TRBD1 matching 7 bases. Germline V gene sequence: CDR1 SGHTA, CDR2 FQGNSA. The J segment lost 2 bases and the V segment lost 1 base, leaving 2 bases of the junction unmatched. The CDR3 is 14 residues long. The CDR3 DNA reads as TGTGCCAGCAGCTTAGACGGGACAGCCTACGAGCAGTACTTC. The encoded protein is CASSLDGTAYEQYF.

The rearrangement joins TRBV10-3 to TRBJ1-4, with D perhaps matching TRBD1 (5 bases). CDR1 and CDR2 (germline): ENHRY, SYGVKD. V was cut by 10 bases and J by 0 bases, with 15 bases left in between. The CDR3 has 15 amino acids. The DNA for the CDR3 is TGTGCCAGCCTTGACAGATTTGCAACTAATGAAAAACTGTTTTTT. Translated: CASLDRFATNEKLFF.

Note on this clonotype: One end of the junction varies from germline; a read error may be responsible. The V call is TRBV25-1, the J call TRBJ2-2; no definite D call. The CDR3 consists of 14 residues. Germline values: CDR1 MGHDK, CDR2 SYGVNS. CDR3 protein: CASSQLGYTGELFF. For the CDR3, the DNA is TGCGCCAGCAGCCAGTTAGGGTACACCGGGGAGCTGTTTTTT.

For the CDR3, the DNA is TGTGCCAGCAGCCCAGAGGGCCAGGTGATATCCTATGGCTACACCTTC. Translation gives CASSPEGQVISYGYTF. This sequence joins TRBV11-2 and TRBJ1-2; D uncertain. V was shortened by 5 bases and J by 4 bases, with 20 bases between the two germline ends. The CDR3 length is 16 residues. CDR1 is SGHAT and CDR2 is FQNNGV in the germline V gene.

CDR3 protein: CASSLLIGGEMVYEQYF. CDR3 coding DNA: TGTGCCAGCAGTTTATTAATAGGGGGCGAAATGGTCTACGAGCAGTACTTC. The chain employs TRBV11-1 and TRBJ2-7, with 7 bases aligning to TRBD1. This CDR3 has 17 amino acids. Per the germline V gene, CDR1 is SGHAT and CDR2 is FQDESV (reference sequence). J lost 3 bases, V lost 6 bases, and 17 bases had no gene match.

DNA for the CDR3: TGTGCCAGCAGTTTAGCCCCGACGTTAGAGCAGTACTTC. As protein: CASSLAPTLEQYF. The chain is built from TRBV6-6 and TRBJ2-7; D not resolved. CDR3 length: 13 amino acids. V shed 4 bases and J shed 7 bases, with 14 bases lying between them. Germline V gene lookup returns CDR1 MNHNY and CDR2 SVGAGI (reference sequence).